This TCR beta chain was documented in a study of control samples from healthy donors and cancer patients. The CDR3 covers 17 residues. The V gene end was trimmed by 4 bases and the J gene end by 4 bases; junction bases not matched to a gene: 8. The germline CDR1 and CDR2 sequences are SGDLS and YYNGEE. Generated by immunoSEQ multiplex PCR, the TCRdb table keeps only in-frame clones and is missing some. The sample carries about 120,000 clones, 88% recorded once. The chain combines TRBV9 with TRBJ2-5; 15 bases line up with TRBD2. Sequences were obtained from blood. This clonotype originated in a woman in her sixties or seventies in good health. CDR3 amino acids: CASSSRTSGGAGETQYF. The CDR3 DNA reads TGTGCCAGCAGCTCCCGGACTAGCGGGGGGGCAGGAGAGACCCAGTACTTC. The entire variable domain, with the rest obtained from reference TRBV9 and TRBJ2-5, is as follows: DSGVTQTPKHLITATGQRVTLRCSPRSGDLSVYWYQQSLDQGLQFLIQYYNGEERAKGNILERFSAQQFPDLHSELNLSSLELGDSALYFCASSSRTSGGAGETQYFGPGTRLLVL.